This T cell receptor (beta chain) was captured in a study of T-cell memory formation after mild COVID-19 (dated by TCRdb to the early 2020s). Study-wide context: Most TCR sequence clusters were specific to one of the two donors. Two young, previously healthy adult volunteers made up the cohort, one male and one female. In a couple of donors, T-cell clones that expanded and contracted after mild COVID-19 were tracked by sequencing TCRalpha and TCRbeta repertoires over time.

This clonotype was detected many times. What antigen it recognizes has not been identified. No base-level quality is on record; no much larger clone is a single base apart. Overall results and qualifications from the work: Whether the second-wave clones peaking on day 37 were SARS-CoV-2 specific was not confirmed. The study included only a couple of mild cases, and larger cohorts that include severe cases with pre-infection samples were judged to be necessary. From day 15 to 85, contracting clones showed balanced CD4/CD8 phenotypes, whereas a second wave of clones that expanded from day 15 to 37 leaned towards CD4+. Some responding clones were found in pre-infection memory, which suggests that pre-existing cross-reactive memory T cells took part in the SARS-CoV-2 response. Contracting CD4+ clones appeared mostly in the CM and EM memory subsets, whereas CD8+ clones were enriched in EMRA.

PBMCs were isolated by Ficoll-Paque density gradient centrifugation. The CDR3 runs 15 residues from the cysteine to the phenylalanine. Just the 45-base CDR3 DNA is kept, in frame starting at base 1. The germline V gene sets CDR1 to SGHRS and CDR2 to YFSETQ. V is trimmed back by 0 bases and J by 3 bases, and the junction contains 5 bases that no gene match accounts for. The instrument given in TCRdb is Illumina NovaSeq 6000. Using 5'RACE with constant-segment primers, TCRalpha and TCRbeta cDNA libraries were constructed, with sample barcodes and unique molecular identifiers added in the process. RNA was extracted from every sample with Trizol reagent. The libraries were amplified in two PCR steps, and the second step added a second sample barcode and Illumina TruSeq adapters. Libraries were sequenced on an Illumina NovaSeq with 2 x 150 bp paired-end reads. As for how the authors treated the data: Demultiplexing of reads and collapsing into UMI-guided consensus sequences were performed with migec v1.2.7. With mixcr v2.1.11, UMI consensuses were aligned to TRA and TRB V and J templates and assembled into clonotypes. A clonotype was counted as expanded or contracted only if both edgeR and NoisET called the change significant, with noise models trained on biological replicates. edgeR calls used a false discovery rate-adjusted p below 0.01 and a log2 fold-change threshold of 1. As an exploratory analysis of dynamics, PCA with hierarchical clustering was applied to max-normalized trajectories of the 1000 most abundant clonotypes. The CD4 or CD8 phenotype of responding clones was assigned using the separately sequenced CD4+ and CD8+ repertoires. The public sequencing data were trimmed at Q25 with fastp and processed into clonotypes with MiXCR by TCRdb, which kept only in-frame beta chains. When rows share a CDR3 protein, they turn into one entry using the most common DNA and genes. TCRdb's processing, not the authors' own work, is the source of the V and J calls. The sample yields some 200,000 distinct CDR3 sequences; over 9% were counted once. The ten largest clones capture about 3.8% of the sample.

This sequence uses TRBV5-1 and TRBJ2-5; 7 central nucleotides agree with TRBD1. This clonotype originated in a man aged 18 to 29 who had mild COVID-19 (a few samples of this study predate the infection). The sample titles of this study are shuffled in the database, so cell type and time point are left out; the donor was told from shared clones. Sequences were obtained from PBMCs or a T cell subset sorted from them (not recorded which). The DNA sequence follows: TGCGCCAGCAGCTTGGTATTCAGGGGGAAAGAGACCCAGTACTTC. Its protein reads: CASSLVFRGKETQYF.